Each of the 20 T cell receptor beta chains below was sequenced from the same sample in a study of T cell responses to AZD1222 COVID-19 vaccine. Clones were sequenced by immunoSEQ multiplex PCR, and TCRdb holds only the in-frame ones, with some missing. The sample has about 89,000 clones; about 91% are singletons. The sequenced sample was peripheral blood, obtained 28 days after the second AZD1222 dose. The source is an adult who received the AZD1222 COVID-19 vaccine.

This sequence joins TRBV5-1 and TRBJ2-5; D gene unclear. This CDR3 region has 14 residues. Trimming pared 2 bases from V and 1 base from J, leaving 9 bases between. Germline V gene lookup returns CDR1 SGHRS and CDR2 YFSETQ. Written as DNA, the CDR3 is TGCGCCAGCAGCTTTTTGGGCCTCCAAGAGACCCAGTACTTC. This gives the protein CASSFLGLQETQYF.

This chain uses TRBV11-3 with TRBJ1-1; D is ambiguous. V lost 5 bases to trimming and J lost 1 base, with 8 bases between them. CDR1 SGHNT and CDR2 YENEEA come from the germline V gene. The CDR3 runs to 13 residues. The CDR3 DNA reads TGTGCCAGCAGCGCGAAGTGGAACACTGAAGCTTTCTTT. Protein: CASSAKWNTEAFF.

On this clone itself: Other DNA sequences in this sample translate to the same CDR3. V gene TRBV9 combines with J gene TRBJ1-1; D unclear. The V end lost 0 bases, the J end lost 0 bases, and 3 bases lay between the germline ends. The CDR3 contains 13 residues. Germline lookup yields CDR1 SGDLS and CDR2 YYNGEE. This CDR3 is CASSVELNTEAFF. CDR3 coding DNA: TGTGCCAGCAGCGTAGAGTTGAACACTGAAGCTTTCTTT.

The CDR3 loop reads CASSLGVEQYF. DNA of the CDR3: TGTGCCAGCAGCCTCGGGGTCGAGCAGTACTTC. The rearrangement links TRBV7-8 to TRBJ2-7; the D gene is possibly TRBD2 (5 bases). CDR3 size: 11 residues. In germline, CDR1 is SGHVS, CDR2 FQNEAQ. Trimming removed 5 bases from V and 6 bases from J, with 8 bases in between. Supplemented by reference TRBV7-8 and TRBJ2-7, the full variable domain reads GAGVSQSPRYKVAKRGQDVALRCDPISGHVSLFWYQQALGQGPEFLTYFQNEAQLDKSGLPSDRFFAERPEGSVSTLKIQRTQQEDSAVYLCASSLGVEQYFGPGTRLTVT.

The rearrangement links TRBV2 to TRBJ1-2; D is uncertain. V was clipped by 5 bases and J by 5 bases, with 9 bases between them. Looked up from germline, CDR1 is SNHLY and CDR2 is FYNNEI. The CDR3 sequence is 12 residues long. The CDR3 loop is CASSPDGYGYTF. DNA of the CDR3: TGTGCCAGCAGTCCTGACGGTTATGGCTACACCTTC. The variable domain in full, completed from reference TRBV2 and TRBJ1-2, reads EPEVTQTPSHQVTQMGQEVILRCVPISNHLYFYWYRQILGQKVEFLVSFYNNEISEKSEIFDDQFSVERPDGSNFTLKIRSTKLEDSAMYFCASSPDGYGYTFGSGTRLTVV.

This chain links TRBV5-1 with TRBJ2-1; 11 nucleotides align to TRBD2. Germline V gene sequence: CDR1 SGHRS, CDR2 YFSETQ. V dropped 3 bases and J dropped 0; count of bases not matched to a gene: 5. The CDR3 is 17 amino acids. Here the CDR3 DNA reads TGCGCCAGCAGCTCGACTAGCGGGGACAGCTCCTACAATGAGCAGTTCTTC. Amino acids: CASSSTSGDSSYNEQFF.

The J gene is TRBJ1-2, the V gene TRBV12-3 or TRBV12-4; tentative D call: TRBD1 (5 bases). V gave up 6 bases and J gave up 1 base, with 9 bases separating them. The CDR3 length is 13 residues. CDR3 sequence reads: CASSLQDNYGYTF. In DNA form, the CDR3 reads TGTGCCAGCAGCCTACAGGATAACTATGGCTACACCTTC.

This chain links TRBV3-1 (or the pseudogene TRBV3-2) with TRBJ2-7, with D perhaps TRBD1 (6 bases). Germline V gives CDR1 LGHDT, CDR2 YNNKEL (reference sequence). Between the trimmed V and J ends, which lost 2 bases and 9 bases, there was a span of 17 bases. The CDR3 length is 14 residues. CDR3 sequence (DNA): TGTGCCAGCAGCCAAACCGGGACAAACCTACGGCAGTACTTC. It codes for CASSQTGTNLRQYF.

The chain uses TRBV19 and TRBJ1-2; no definite D call. The V end lost 7 bases, the J end lost 3 bases, and 9 bases lay between the germline ends. The CDR3 is made up of 12 amino acids. Germline-derived CDR1 and CDR2 are LNHDA and SQIVND (reference sequence). As DNA, the CDR3 is TGTGCCAGTACCCTCAGCTACTATGGCTACACCTTC. Amino acid sequence: CASTLSYYGYTF.

The chain uses TRBV24-1 and TRBJ2-5; TRBD2 matches 11 bases. CDR1 and CDR2 (germline): KGHDR, SFDVKD. The V gene end was trimmed by 10 bases and the J gene end by 4 bases; junction bases not matched to a gene: 10. The CDR3 is made up of 15 amino acids. The chain's CDR3 is CATARASGGRETQYF. CDR3 nucleotides: TGTGCCACAGCTAGGGCTAGCGGGGGGAGAGAGACCCAGTACTTC.

This chain uses TRBV5-8 with TRBJ1-2; 7 bases map to TRBD1. The CDR3 loop spans 13 amino acids. V lost 2 bases to trimming and J lost 6 bases; unmatched junction nucleotides: 4. Germline V gene data show CDR1 as SGHTS and CDR2 as YDEGEE. The CDR3 region has the DNA TGTGCCAGCAGCTTCATCCAGGGGGATGGCTACACCTTC. Its translation is CASSFIQGDGYTF.

This sequence joins TRBV27 and TRBJ2-1; the D is unclear. V was shortened by 4 bases and J by 7 bases, with 11 bases between the two germline ends. The length of the CDR3 is 13 residues. CDR1 and CDR2 from the germline V gene are MNHEY and SMNVEV (reference sequence). CDR3 DNA sequence: TGTGCCAGCAGTTCGCGATCAGGTAATGAGCAGTTCTTC. This codes for CASSSRSGNEQFF.

This sequence joins TRBV7-3 and TRBJ2-5, with 10 bases aligning to TRBD1. V gave up 5 bases and J gave up 1 base; unmatched junction bases: 4. Germline V gene sequence: CDR1 SGHTA, CDR2 FQGTGA. This CDR3 is built from 15 residues. The CDR3 DNA reads TGTGCCAGCAGCAGACAGGGGGCCGGCCAAGAGACCCAGTACTTC. Translation: CASSRQGAGQETQYF.

This chain joins TRBV19 and TRBJ2-1; D is ambiguous. The V and J ends lost 7 bases and 12 bases respectively, with 13 bases between them. CDR1 LNHDA and CDR2 SQIVND come from the germline V gene (reference sequence). The CDR3 runs to 11 residues. CDR3 nucleotides: TGTGCCAGTAAGGAAGGGCCTCGGCAGTTCTTC. Amino acid sequence: CASKEGPRQFF.

The chain uses TRBV30 and TRBJ1-1; D unclear. From germline, CDR1 is GTSNPN and CDR2 SVGIG (reference sequence). Between the trimmed V and J ends, which lost 0 bases and 3 bases, there was a span of 8 bases. This CDR3 has 13 residues. CDR3 amino acids: CAWSVSDYTEAFF. The CDR3 coding sequence is TGTGCCTGGAGTGTTTCGGACTACACTGAAGCTTTCTTT.

This chain links TRBV7-9 with TRBJ2-7, with D possibly matching TRBD1 (6 bases). CDR3 length: 13 amino acids. Deletions cut 1 base from V and 6 bases from J, with 10 bases between. Germline CDR1 SEHNR, CDR2 FQNEAQ (reference sequence). The CDR3 DNA is TGTGCCAGCAGCTTAGTAGCCAGGGGCGAGCAGTACTTC. Translating it yields CASSLVARGEQYF.

This chain connects TRBV19 to TRBJ2-5; D not certain. The CDR3 is 15 amino acids. V lost 4 bases to trimming and J lost 1 base, with 13 bases between them. The germline CDR1 and CDR2 sequences are LNHDA and SQIVND (reference sequence). The CDR3 DNA reads TGTGCCAGTAGTAGGGTTCGGGCAGGCCAAGAGACCCAGTACTTC. Its protein is CASSRVRAGQETQYF.

The rearrangement uses TRBV7-9 and TRBJ2-7, with 8 bases fitting TRBD2. The CDR3 covers 14 residues. The V segment lost 2 bases and the J segment 6 bases; nucleotides outside the gene matches: 6. CDR1 is SEHNR, CDR2 FQNEAQ, per germline (reference sequence). The CDR3 protein is CASSLSTGGREQYF. In nucleotides, the CDR3 is TGTGCCAGCAGCTTAAGTACGGGGGGGCGCGAGCAGTACTTC. Based on the CDR3 plus reference TRBV7-9 and TRBJ2-7, the full variable domain is DTGVSQNPRHKITKRGQNVTFRCDPISEHNRLYWYRQTLGQGPEFLTYFQNEAQLEKSRLLSDRFSAERPKGSFSTLEIQRTEQGDSAMYLCASSLSTGGREQYFGPGTRLTVT.

The genes are TRBV7-9 and TRBJ2-2; D is unresolved. Trimming removed 6 bases at V and 0 bases at J, with 14 bases between. The CDR3 sequence is 16 residues long. Per germline, CDR1 SEHNR and CDR2 FQNEAQ (reference sequence). CDR3 amino acids: CASSPRPDANTGELFF. The DNA for the CDR3 is TGTGCCAGCAGTCCCCGGCCGGACGCGAACACCGGGGAGCTGTTTTTT. The variable domain in full, with the rest retrieved from reference TRBV7-9 and TRBJ2-2, is DTGVSQNPRHKITKRGQNVTFRCDPISEHNRLYWYRQTLGQGPEFLTYFQNEAQLEKSRLLSDRFSAERPKGSFSTLEIQRTEQGDSAMYLCASSPRPDANTGELFFGEGSRLTVL.

This chain connects TRBV11-2 to TRBJ2-2, with D possibly TRBD2 on 5 matching bases. CDR3 length: 15 amino acids. Germline V gene lookup returns CDR1 SGHAT and CDR2 FQNNGV. Trimming took 1 base from V and 2 from J, leaving 8 bases between them. CDR3 sequence (DNA): TGTGCCAGCAGCTTAGTAACGGGAAACACCGGGGAGCTGTTTTTT. It is translated as CASSLVTGNTGELFF.